A single sample gave rise to the 22 T cell receptor beta chains below, sequenced in a study of blood T cell repertoires in COVID-19. Clones were sequenced by immunoSEQ multiplex PCR, and TCRdb holds only the in-frame ones, with some missing. Among about 410,000 clones listed, roughly 90% were seen once. The sample consisted of peripheral blood. These receptors came from a woman aged 30 to 39 with active or convalescent COVID-19.

This sequence joins TRBV4-1 and TRBJ2-1; a weak D match, TRBD2 (5 bases). This CDR3 contains 15 residues. Trimming pared 4 bases from V and 2 bases from J, leaving 12 bases between. Per germline, CDR1 MGHRA and CDR2 YSYEKL. CDR3 coding DNA: TGCGCCAGCAGCCGTCTCGGGAATCCCTACAATGAGCAGTTCTTC. Protein sequence: CASSRLGNPYNEQFF.

The chain is built from TRBV19 and TRBJ2-3; D possibly corresponds to TRBD2 (6 bases). This CDR3 is built from 13 residues. CDR1 is LNHDA and CDR2 is SQIVND in the germline V gene (reference sequence). V lost 7 bases, J lost 8 bases, and 16 bases lay in between. The chain's CDR3 is CASMRREGGTQYF. For the CDR3, the DNA is TGTGCCAGTATGAGGCGGGAAGGAGGTACGCAGTATTTT.

The V and J genes are TRBV24-1 and TRBJ2-3; 7 nucleotides agree with TRBD1. Germline lookup yields CDR1 KGHDR and CDR2 SFDVKD. The CDR3 spans 14 residues. The V and J ends lost 9 bases and 0 bases, in that order; junction bases with no gene match: 5. This CDR3 reads CATSDRVSTDTQYF. CDR3 sequence (DNA): TGTGCCACCTCCGACAGGGTCAGCACAGATACGCAGTATTTT.

This sequence joins TRBV7-9 and TRBJ2-1; the match to TRBD2 covers 11 bases. The CDR3 is 13 residues long. V trimming: 4 bases; J trimming: 10 bases; junction bases outside the gene matches: 3. Germline V gene data show CDR1 as SEHNR and CDR2 as FQNEAQ (reference sequence). The CDR3 bases are TGTGCCAGCAGCTCGGGACTAGCGGAGGAGCAGTTCTTC. It is translated as CASSSGLAEEQFF.

This clone appeared once. The chain carries TRBV3-1 (or the pseudogene TRBV3-2) and TRBJ2-7, with a weak D call TRBD1 (6 bases). Germline V lookup: CDR1 LGHDT, CDR2 YNNKEL (reference sequence). The CDR3 consists of 15 residues. V lost 1 base and J lost 6, with 16 bases in between. CDR3 sequence reads: CASSQGDKDPVEQYF. In nucleotides, the CDR3 is TGTGCCAGCAGCCAAGGGGACAAGGACCCCGTCGAGCAGTACTTC.

The V call is TRBV19, the J call TRBJ2-7; 7 positions agree with TRBD1. The germline V gene has CDR1 LNHDA and CDR2 SQIVND (reference sequence). The CDR3 consists of 14 residues. V lost 5 bases to trimming and J lost 4 bases; unmatched junction nucleotides: 8. CDR3: CASSQTGAAYEQYF. For the CDR3, the DNA is TGTGCCAGTAGTCAAACAGGGGCCGCTTACGAGCAGTACTTC.

The chain links TRBV27 to TRBJ1-1; 9 positions agree with TRBD1. The CDR3 totals 12 residues. Germline values: CDR1 MNHEY, CDR2 SMNVEV (reference sequence). Trimming at V came to 7 bases and at J to 8 bases, leaving 5 bases not matched to a gene. CDR3 loop: CASTSGQGEAFF. In nucleotides, the CDR3 is TGTGCCAGCACCTCGGGACAGGGAGAAGCTTTCTTT.

As regards this clone: Other nucleotide sequences from this sample produce the same CDR3. The chain carries TRBV27 and TRBJ1-1, with D hard to call. V was trimmed by 2 bases and J by 1 base, leaving 5 bases between them. The CDR3 has 13 amino acids. Germline assignment: CDR1 MNHEY and CDR2 SMNVEV (reference sequence). CDR3 amino acids: CASSLTRNTEAFF. The CDR3 region has the DNA TGTGCCAGCAGTTTAACACGGAACACTGAAGCTTTCTTT.

This chain links TRBV11-1 with TRBJ1-5, with 8 bases matching TRBD1. V lost 5 bases, J lost 7 bases, and 4 bases stayed unmatched. CDR3 length: 13 residues. Germline values: CDR1 SGHAT, CDR2 FQDESV (reference sequence). CDR3 bases: TGTGCCAGCAGCCAGGGACAGGACCAGCCCCAGCATTTT. This sequence encodes CASSQGQDQPQHF.

This chain connects TRBV16 to TRBJ2-1, with D possibly being TRBD1 (6 bases). V was pared by 3 bases and J by 4 bases, with 10 bases between. This CDR3 is built from 14 residues. Germline CDR1 KGHSY, CDR2 FQNENV. The DNA for the CDR3 is TGTGCCAGCAGCCAGCAGGACAGATACAATGAGCAGTTCTTC. It specifies CASSQQDRYNEQFF.

The chain couples TRBV2 to TRBJ1-2; D is ambiguous. CDR1 SNHLY and CDR2 FYNNEI come from the germline V gene. Trimming took 4 bases from V and 1 from J, leaving 16 bases between them. This CDR3 comprises 16 residues. CDR3: CASSGPETSINYGYTF. DNA of the CDR3: TGTGCCAGCAGTGGACCCGAGACAAGCATTAACTATGGCTACACCTTC.

V is TRBV3-1 (or the pseudogene TRBV3-2) and J is TRBJ1-5; 8 bases map to TRBD1. This CDR3 has 16 residues. V trimming: 1 base; J trimming: 2 bases; junction bases outside the gene matches: 4. The germline V gene encodes CDR1 LGHDT and CDR2 YNNKEL (reference sequence). The CDR3 is CASSQAQDRGNQPQHF. DNA of the CDR3: TGTGCCAGCAGCCAAGCTCAGGACAGGGGCAATCAGCCCCAGCATTTT.

This chain links TRBV19 with TRBJ1-3; D might be TRBD1 (5 bases). This CDR3 region has 17 residues. Germline CDR1 is LNHDA and CDR2 is SQIVND (reference sequence). V dropped 7 bases and J dropped 2 bases, with 21 bases sitting between them. The CDR3 nucleotides are TGTGCCAGTATCCCCACCAGGATAACAGGAACTGGAAACACCATATATTTT. Translated, it gives CASIPTRITGTGNTIYF.

This clone was counted a single time. The J gene is TRBJ1-1, the V gene TRBV27, with unresolved D. Germline V gene lookup returns CDR1 MNHEY and CDR2 SMNVEV (reference sequence). Deletions cut 7 bases from V and 5 bases from J, with 17 bases between. The CDR3 has 14 amino acids. The CDR3 bases are TGTGCCAGCATGCAAGTCCACGAGGTAACTGAAGCTTTCTTT. Amino acids: CASMQVHEVTEAFF.

The chain carries TRBV5-6 and TRBJ1-1; D possibly corresponds to TRBD1 (6 bases). The germline V and J ends were trimmed by 4 bases and 1 base, with 14 bases remaining between them. The germline V gene has CDR1 SGHDT and CDR2 YYEEEE. CDR3 length equals 15 residues. The CDR3 reads CASSPVGQPNTEAFF. DNA of the CDR3: TGTGCCAGCAGCCCCGTAGGACAGCCGAACACTGAAGCTTTCTTT.

J is TRBJ2-5 and V is TRBV14, with D unclear. V shed 0 bases and J shed 5 bases, with 13 bases lying between them. This CDR3 region has 15 residues. Germline V CDR1 and CDR2: SGHDN, FVKESK. CDR3 protein: CASSQDSSPRETQYF. The DNA for the CDR3 is TGTGCCAGCAGCCAAGACTCCTCACCCCGGGAGACCCAGTACTTC.

The chain carries TRBV3-1 (or the pseudogene TRBV3-2) and TRBJ2-3; TRBD2 matches at 8 bases. CDR1 and CDR2 (germline): LGHDT, YNNKEL (reference sequence). V lost 0 bases to trimming and J lost 3 bases; unmatched junction nucleotides: 5. The CDR3 runs to 16 residues. The CDR3 DNA is TGTGCCAGCAGCCAAGATAAGGCGGGAGGAACAGATACGCAGTATTTT. This sequence encodes CASSQDKAGGTDTQYF.

This clone was observed a single time. The rearrangement uses TRBV2 and TRBJ1-1, with D unresolved. Germline CDR1 is SNHLY and CDR2 is FYNNEI. The CDR3 has 12 residues. The germline V and J ends were trimmed by 6 bases and 5 bases, with 10 bases remaining between them. The chain's CDR3 is CASRYTETEAFF. The DNA of the CDR3 is TGTGCCAGCAGGTACACAGAGACTGAAGCTTTCTTT. Supplemented by reference TRBV2 and TRBJ1-1, the full variable domain reads EPEVTQTPSHQVTQMGQEVILRCVPISNHLYFYWYRQILGQKVEFLVSFYNNEISEKSEIFDDQFSVERPDGSNFTLKIRSTKLEDSAMYFCASRYTETEAFFGQGTRLTVV.

The genes are TRBV6-1 and TRBJ2-3; 8 bases are shared with TRBD1. Germline V gene sequence: CDR1 MNHNS, CDR2 SASEGT. With V trimmed by 2 bases and J by 1 base, 2 bases remained unmatched. The length of the CDR3 is 15 residues. Here the CDR3 reads CASSEPGQGTDTQYF. The DNA of the CDR3 is TGTGCCAGCAGTGAACCGGGACAGGGCACAGATACGCAGTATTTT.

V is TRBV6-2 or TRBV6-3 and J is TRBJ2-5, with a possible D match to TRBD2 (6 bases). Trimming took 2 bases from V and 4 from J, leaving 11 bases between them. This CDR3 contains 14 residues. Germline CDR1 is MNHEY and CDR2 is SVGEGT. The CDR3 protein is CASSYSLGGETQYF. As DNA, the CDR3 is TGTGCCAGCAGTTACAGTCTGGGGGGAGAGACCCAGTACTTC.

The chain joins TRBV5-6 to TRBJ1-2; no firm D call. The V gene's germline CDR1 is SGHDT and CDR2 YYEEEE. Trimming left V 1 base short and J 7 bases short, with 14 bases between. The CDR3 is 14 residues long. This chain's CDR3 is CASSLTYRAGGYTF. In DNA form, the CDR3 reads TGTGCCAGCAGCTTGACGTACAGAGCTGGTGGCTACACCTTC.

The rearrangement links TRBV6-5 to TRBJ2-3; 7 positions agree with TRBD1. Per the germline V gene, CDR1 is MNHEY and CDR2 is SVGAGI. The V and J ends lost 6 bases and 0 bases, in that order; junction bases with no gene match: 0. This CDR3 comprises 13 residues. The CDR3 DNA follows: TGTGCCAGCAGAGGGGGCAGCACAGATACGCAGTATTTT. Its protein product is CASRGGSTDTQYF.